One sample yielded the 13 T cell receptor beta chains listed below, sequenced in a study of identical twins. TCRdb reanalysed the 5' RACE reads using MiXCR and keeps one entry per CDR3 protein. There are fewer than 900,000 distinct CDR3 sequences in the sample; 21% occur only once, and roughly 4% lies in the top ten. A further study also used this sample, focusing on T cells expressing NK-cell markers.

The sequenced sample was PBMCs. The source of these receptors is a woman between 18 and 29 years old in good health.

In this sample, this clonotype turned up a few times. The junction differs from germline at one of its ends, possibly a read error. The chain combines TRBV7-9 with TRBJ2-1; 9 bases agree with TRBD2. The CDR3 is made up of 9 amino acids. Germline V CDR1 and CDR2: SEHNR, FQNEAQ (reference sequence). This CDR3 is CAIELAGHF. CDR3 sequence (DNA): TGTGCCATCGAGCTAGCGGGGCACTTC. Looking up the rest from reference TRBV7-9 and TRBJ2-1 gives the full variable domain: DTGVSQNPRHKITKRGQNVTFRCDPISEHNRLYWYRQTLGQGPEFLTYFQNEAQLEKSRLLSDRFSAERPKGSFSTLEIQRTEQGDSAMYLCAIELAGHFGPGTRLTVL.

The chain recombines TRBV20-1 with TRBJ2-5; D remains unclear. Germline-derived CDR1 and CDR2 are DFQATT and SNEGSKA (reference sequence). The CDR3 runs 13 residues. V lost 7 bases, J lost 3 bases, and 15 bases lay in between. The DNA for the CDR3 is TGCAGTGTCTATGGGGTTTTGAAAGAGACCCAGTACTTC. Residues: CSVYGVLKETQYF.

This clonotype has a handful of counts. The V and J genes are TRBV12-3 or TRBV12-4 and TRBJ2-1, with D possibly matching TRBD2 (5 bases). V was trimmed by 5 bases and J by 0 bases, leaving 17 bases between them. CDR3 size: 17 residues. The CDR3 sequence is CASSQRLIVSSYNEQFF. CDR3 coding DNA: TGTGCCAGCAGTCAAAGACTAATAGTAAGCTCCTACAATGAGCAGTTCTTC.

This clonotype has ten or more counts. The chain couples TRBV6-5 to TRBJ2-7; 8 nucleotides match TRBD1. The V and J ends lost 4 bases and 3 bases, in that order; junction bases with no gene match: 8. The CDR3 runs 15 residues. Germline V gene data show CDR1 as MNHEY and CDR2 as SVGAGI. In DNA, the CDR3 is TGTGCCAGCAGTTGGAGACAGGGGATCGACTACGAGCAGTACTTC. This encodes CASSWRQGIDYEQYF.

The rearrangement joins TRBV5-5 to TRBJ2-2; no reliable D call. The V gene's germline CDR1 is SGHKS and CDR2 YYEKEE (reference sequence). V was pared by 4 bases and J by 1 base, with 8 bases between. This CDR3 region has 14 residues. The CDR3 protein is CASSPTGNTGELFF. For the CDR3, the DNA is TGTGCCAGCAGCCCGACGGGGAACACCGGGGAGCTGTTTTTT.

V is TRBV25-1 and J is TRBJ2-4; D gene unclear. The germline V gene encodes CDR1 MGHDK and CDR2 SYGVNS. V lost 3 bases and J lost 7, with 4 bases in between. CDR3 length: 11 amino acids. CDR3 in amino acids: CASSEENIQYF. The CDR3 DNA is TGTGCCAGCAGTGAGGAGAACATTCAGTACTTC.

The rearrangement uses TRBV27 and TRBJ2-1, with 11 bases aligning to TRBD2. The junction had 6 bases not matched to a gene; V was cut back by 4 bases and J by 7 bases. Per the germline V gene, CDR1 is MNHEY and CDR2 is SMNVEV (reference sequence). The CDR3 length is 15 residues. CDR3 loop: CASSSLAGVRNEQFF. DNA of the CDR3: TGTGCCAGCAGTTCACTAGCGGGGGTTCGGAATGAGCAGTTCTTC.

The chain is built from TRBV5-1 and TRBJ2-2; D ambiguous. V was cut by 0 bases and J by 4 bases, with 10 bases left in between. The CDR3 length is 15 residues. CDR1 is SGHRS, CDR2 YFSETQ, per germline. CDR3 in amino acids: CASSLDGVGTGELFF. CDR3 bases: TGCGCCAGCAGCTTGGACGGAGTCGGCACCGGGGAGCTGTTTTTT.

V is TRBV29-1 and J is TRBJ2-7; no reliable D call. The germline V gene has CDR1 SQVTM and CDR2 ANQGSEA. Trimming shortened V by 4 bases and J by 0 bases, and 7 bases separated the two germline ends. The CDR3 is made up of 12 amino acids. The CDR3 spells CSVVSNSYEQYF. The CDR3 coding sequence is TGCAGCGTTGTTAGCAACTCCTACGAGCAGTACTTC.

This chain joins TRBV28 and TRBJ1-5; D is undetermined. Germline lookup yields CDR1 MDHEN and CDR2 SYDVKM. CDR3 length equals 15 residues. V lost 4 bases and J 0 bases, leaving 10 bases between the germline ends. The CDR3 nucleotides are TGTGCCAGCAGTTGGATTGACCATAGCAATCAGCCCCAGCATTTT. Residues: CASSWIDHSNQPQHF.

This clonotype came up a few times. J is TRBJ1-5 and V is TRBV20-1, with D maybe TRBD1 (6 bases). This CDR3 is 13 amino acids long. Germline CDR1 reads DFQATT; CDR2 reads SNEGSKA (reference sequence). Trimming took off 3 bases at V and 3 bases at J, with 9 bases between the two ends. The CDR3 nucleotides are TGCAGTGCTAGCTCAGGGGACAATCAGCCCCAGCATTTT. It specifies CSASSGDNQPQHF.

The V and J genes are TRBV20-1 and TRBJ1-1; D uncertain. V lost 5 bases to trimming and J lost 4 bases, with 11 bases between them. The CDR3 length is 12 residues. From germline, CDR1 is DFQATT and CDR2 SNEGSKA (reference sequence). DNA for the CDR3: TGCAGTGCTCTTTCCGCTATCACTGAAGCTTTCTTT. Translation: CSALSAITEAFF.

This clonotype was found a few times. The chain uses TRBV5-1 and TRBJ2-1, with TRBD2 matching over 8 bases. This CDR3 is 16 amino acids long. V dropped 3 bases and J dropped 6; count of bases not matched to a gene: 11. Germline V gives CDR1 SGHRS, CDR2 YFSETQ. CDR3 in amino acids: CASSWGAGVFTNEQFF. CDR3 nucleotides: TGCGCCAGCAGCTGGGGAGCGGGGGTCTTTACCAATGAGCAGTTCTTC. The full variable domain, in which reference TRBV5-1 and TRBJ2-1 provide the parts outside the CDR3, is KAGVTQTPRYLIKTRGQQVTLSCSPISGHRSVSWYQQTPGQGLQFLFEYFSETQRNKGNFPGRFSGRQFSNSRSEMNVSTLELGDSALYLCASSWGAGVFTNEQFFGPGTRLTVL.